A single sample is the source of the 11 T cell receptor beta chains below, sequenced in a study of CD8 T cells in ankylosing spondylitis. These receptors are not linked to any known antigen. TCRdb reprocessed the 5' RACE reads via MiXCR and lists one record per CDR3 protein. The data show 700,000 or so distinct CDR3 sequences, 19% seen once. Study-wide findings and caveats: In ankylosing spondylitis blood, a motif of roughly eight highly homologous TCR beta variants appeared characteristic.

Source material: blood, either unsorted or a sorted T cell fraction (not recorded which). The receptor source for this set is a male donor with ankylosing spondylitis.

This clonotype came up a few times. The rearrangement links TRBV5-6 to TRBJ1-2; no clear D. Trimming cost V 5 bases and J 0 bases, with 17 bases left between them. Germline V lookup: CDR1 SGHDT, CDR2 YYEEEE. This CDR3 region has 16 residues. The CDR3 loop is CASSHYTRQTNYGYTF. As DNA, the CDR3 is TGTGCCAGCAGTCACTACACTCGTCAGACTAACTATGGCTACACCTTC.

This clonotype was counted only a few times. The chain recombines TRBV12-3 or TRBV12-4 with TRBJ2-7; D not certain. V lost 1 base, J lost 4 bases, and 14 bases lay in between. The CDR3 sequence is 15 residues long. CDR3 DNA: TGTGCCAGCAGTTTAGGTCCCCGAGGCGGTTACGAGCAGTACTTC. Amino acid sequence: CASSLGPRGGYEQYF.

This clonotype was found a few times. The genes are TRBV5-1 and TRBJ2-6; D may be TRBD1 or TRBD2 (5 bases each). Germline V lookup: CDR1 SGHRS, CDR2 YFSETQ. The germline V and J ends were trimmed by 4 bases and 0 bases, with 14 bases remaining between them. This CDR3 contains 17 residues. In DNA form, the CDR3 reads TGCGCCAGCAGCCTAGGGACGGCCAGCTCTGGGGCCAACGTCCTGACTTTC. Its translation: CASSLGTASSGANVLTF.

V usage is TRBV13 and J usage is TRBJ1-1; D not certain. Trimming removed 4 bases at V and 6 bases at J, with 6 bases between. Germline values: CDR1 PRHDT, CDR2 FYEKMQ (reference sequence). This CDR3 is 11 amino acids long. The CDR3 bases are TGTGCCAGCAGCTCCACAGCTGAAGCTTTCTTT. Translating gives CASSSTAEAFF.

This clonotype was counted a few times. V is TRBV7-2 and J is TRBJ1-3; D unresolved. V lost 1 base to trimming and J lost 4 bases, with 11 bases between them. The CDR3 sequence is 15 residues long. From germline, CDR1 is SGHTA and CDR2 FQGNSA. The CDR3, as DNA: TGTGCCAGCAGCTTAGGACTGAATGCGGGAAACACCATATATTTT. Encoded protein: CASSLGLNAGNTIYF.

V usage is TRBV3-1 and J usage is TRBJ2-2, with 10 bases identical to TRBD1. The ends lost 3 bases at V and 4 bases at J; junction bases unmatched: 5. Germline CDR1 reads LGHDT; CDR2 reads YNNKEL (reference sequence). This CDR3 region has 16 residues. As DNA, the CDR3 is TGTGCCAGCAGCCATCTGGGGACAGGGGTCACCGGGGAGCTGTTTTTT. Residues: CASSHLGTGVTGELFF. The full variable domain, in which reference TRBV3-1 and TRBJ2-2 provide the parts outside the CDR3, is DTAVSQTPKYLVTQMGNDKSIKCEQNLGHDTMYWYKQDSKKFLKIMFSYNNKELIINETVPNRFSPKSPDKAHLNLHINSLELGDSAVYFCASSHLGTGVTGELFFGEGSRLTVL.

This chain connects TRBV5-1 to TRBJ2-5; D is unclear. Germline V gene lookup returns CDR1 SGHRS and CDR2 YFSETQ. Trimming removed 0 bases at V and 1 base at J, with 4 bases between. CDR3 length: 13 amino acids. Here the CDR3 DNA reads TGCGCCAGCAGCTTGGCGCCCCAAGAGACCCAGTACTTC. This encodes CASSLAPQETQYF.

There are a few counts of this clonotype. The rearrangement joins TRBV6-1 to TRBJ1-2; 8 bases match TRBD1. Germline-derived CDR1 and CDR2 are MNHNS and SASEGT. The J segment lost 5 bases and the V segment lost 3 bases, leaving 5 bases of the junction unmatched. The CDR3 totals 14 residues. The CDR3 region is CASSDPGGWYGYTF. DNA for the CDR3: TGTGCCAGCAGTGACCCAGGGGGCTGGTATGGCTACACCTTC.

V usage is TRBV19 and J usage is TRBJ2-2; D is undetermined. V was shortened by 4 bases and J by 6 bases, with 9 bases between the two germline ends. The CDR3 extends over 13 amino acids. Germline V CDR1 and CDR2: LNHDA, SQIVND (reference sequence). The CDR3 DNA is TGTGCCAGTAGTACCCCTTTGGCCGGGGAGCTGTTTTTT. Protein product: CASSTPLAGELFF.

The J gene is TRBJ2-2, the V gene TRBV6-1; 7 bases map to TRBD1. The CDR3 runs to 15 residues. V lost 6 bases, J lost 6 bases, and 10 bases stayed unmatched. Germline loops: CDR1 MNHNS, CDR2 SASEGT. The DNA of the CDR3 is TGTGCCAGCAGAGACGGGACAGTTATAGCCGGGGAGCTGTTTTTT. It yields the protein CASRDGTVIAGELFF.

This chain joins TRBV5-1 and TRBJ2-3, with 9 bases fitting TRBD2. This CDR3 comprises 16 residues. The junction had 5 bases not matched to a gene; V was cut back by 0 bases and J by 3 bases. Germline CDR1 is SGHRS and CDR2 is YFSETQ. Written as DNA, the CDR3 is TGCGCCAGCAGCTTGGCGGCGGGAGGGATAACAGATACGCAGTATTTT. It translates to CASSLAAGGITDTQYF.